This T cell receptor (beta chain) was captured by sequencing in a study of vaccination effects on CD4 cells after COVID-19. Overall study findings and caveats: Substantial clonal contraction characterized both infection- and vaccine-induced clones late after vaccination.

From germline, CDR1 is SEHNR and CDR2 FQNEAQ (reference sequence). This CDR3 comprises 16 residues. V dropped 2 bases and J dropped 6; count of bases not matched to a gene: 8. Method: immunoSEQ multiplex PCR; TCRdb's copy keeps in-frame clones and lacks some. Among 65,000 to 85,000 clones listed, about four fifths were seen once. Ahead of sequencing, the ViraFEST assay grew antigen-specific CD4+ T cells using viral peptide pools. Having been cultured for 10 days, the cells underwent CD4+ T cell isolation. The healthy vaccine recipients, who had no prior SARS-CoV-2 infection, showed negative nucleocapsid antibodies. It was on days 3 and 7 that half the medium was replaced with IL-2 medium. Regarding this clone: The antigen is not known.

This clonotype originated in a human donor who received a COVID-19 vaccine. V and J are TRBV7-9 and TRBJ2-4; 9 bases map to TRBD1. Specimen: CD4+ T cells from PBMCs cultured with SARS-CoV-2 spike peptides, collected before COVID-19 vaccination. CDR3 sequence (DNA): TGTGCCAGCAGCTTATTCGTCGGGACAGGGAGAAACATTCAGTACTTC. This encodes CASSLFVGTGRNIQYF.